The 18 T cell receptor beta chains listed next were all sequenced from one sample in a study of T cell responses to AZD1222 COVID-19 vaccine. The protocol was immunoSEQ multiplex PCR, while the TCRdb copy is restricted to in-frame clones and leaves out a portion. The sample lists more than 110,000 clones, 91% occurring once. The specimen was peripheral blood, collected on day 0 of AZD1222 vaccination. The receptors were gathered from an adult in good health.

J is TRBJ1-4 and V is TRBV6-5; D is unresolved. CDR1 and CDR2 from the germline V gene are MNHEY and SVGAGI. The CDR3 runs to 14 residues. V was trimmed by 0 bases and J by 4 bases, leaving 6 bases between them. CDR3 amino acids: CASSYSILNEKLFF. The CDR3 DNA reads TGTGCCAGCAGTTACTCGATCCTTAATGAAAAACTGTTTTTT.

The chain couples TRBV27 to TRBJ1-5; D not certain. V shed 4 bases and J shed 2 bases, with 15 bases lying between them. The CDR3 contains 16 residues. From germline, CDR1 is MNHEY and CDR2 SMNVEV (reference sequence). CDR3 sequence reads: CASSSRLSLGNQPQHF. The CDR3 nucleotides are TGTGCCAGCAGTTCCCGATTGAGTCTCGGCAATCAGCCCCAGCATTTT.

The chain combines TRBV7-2 with TRBJ1-6; D is possibly TRBD1 (6 bases). Deletions cut 1 base from V and 5 bases from J, with 18 bases between. This CDR3 comprises 18 residues. In germline, CDR1 is SGHTA, CDR2 FQGNSA. CDR3 bases: TGTGCCAGCAGCTTAGACCTCCTCCGACAGGCGCATAATTCACCCCTCCACTTT. Its translation is CASSLDLLRQAHNSPLHF.

V is TRBV28 and J is TRBJ2-7, with TRBD1 as a possible D gene (5 bases). With 8 bases removed from V and 2 bases from J, the gap between germline ends came to 16 bases. This CDR3 contains 14 residues. Looked up from germline, CDR1 is MDHEN and CDR2 is SYDVKM. The CDR3 loop is CASHQGSIPYEQYF. The CDR3 DNA follows: TGTGCCAGCCACCAGGGTTCGATTCCCTACGAGCAGTACTTC.

This chain uses TRBV7-2 with TRBJ2-3; D gene ambiguous. The length of the CDR3 is 14 residues. V gave up 5 bases and J gave up 0 bases, with 9 bases separating them. Germline V CDR1 and CDR2: SGHTA, FQGNSA. For the CDR3, the DNA is TGTGCCAGCAGCCTCAGATCGAGCACAGATACGCAGTATTTT. Translating it yields CASSLRSSTDTQYF.

The genes are TRBV6-6 and TRBJ2-7; D remains ambiguous. Germline CDR1 and CDR2: MNHNY and SVGAGI (reference sequence). This CDR3 is 11 amino acids long. V shed 2 bases and J shed 4 bases, with 3 bases lying between them. CDR3 loop: CASSYLYEQYF. The CDR3 nucleotides are TGTGCCAGCAGTTACCTGTACGAGCAGTACTTC.

The chain is built from TRBV25-1 and TRBJ1-2; D unclear. The germline CDR1 and CDR2 sequences are MGHDK and SYGVNS. V was trimmed by 2 bases and J by 2 bases, leaving 9 bases between them. This CDR3 comprises 14 residues. CDR3 loop: CASSERGGNYGYTF. DNA of the CDR3: TGTGCCAGCAGTGAACGGGGTGGAAACTATGGCTACACCTTC.

The J gene is TRBJ2-1, the V gene TRBV19; D is ambiguous. The CDR3 extends over 12 amino acids. The V gene lost 5 bases and the J gene lost 9 bases, with 11 bases spanning the gap. The germline V gene encodes CDR1 LNHDA and CDR2 SQIVND (reference sequence). CDR3 residues: CASSLRFGEQFF. As DNA, the CDR3 is TGTGCCAGTAGTCTCAGGTTCGGTGAGCAGTTCTTC.

V and J are TRBV7-6 and TRBJ1-1; possible D gene TRBD1, 6 bases. V gave up 5 bases and J gave up 0 bases, with 16 bases separating them. CDR3 length: 16 residues. Germline V gene data show CDR1 as SGHVS and CDR2 as FNYEAQ. The CDR3 DNA reads as TGTGCCAGCAGCCTCCCCTCGGGACATTTGAACACTGAAGCTTTCTTT. Its translation is CASSLPSGHLNTEAFF.

CDR3 in DNA: TGTGCCAGCAGTTTGAACCGGGACACAAATCAGCCCCAGCATTTT. Protein: CASSLNRDTNQPQHF. V is TRBV27 and J is TRBJ1-5, with a tentative D call TRBD1 (6 bases). V was trimmed by 3 bases and J by 4 bases, leaving 13 bases between them. This CDR3 contains 15 residues. CDR1 and CDR2 from the germline V gene are MNHEY and SMNVEV (reference sequence).

V is TRBV12-3 or TRBV12-4 and J is TRBJ2-2; TRBD2 might be the D (6 bases). This CDR3 is built from 13 residues. Trimming left V 11 bases short and J 7 bases short, with 17 bases between. Here the CDR3 DNA reads TGTGCCTGCCGGGCTGTGGGACTCGGGGAGCTGTTTTTT. Translating gives CACRAVGLGELFF.

The chain has TRBV3-1 (or the pseudogene TRBV3-2) and TRBJ2-2; TRBD2 matches 13 bases. The junction had 21 bases not matched to a gene; V was cut back by 3 bases and J by 8 bases. The CDR3 totals 21 residues. CDR1 and CDR2 (germline): LGHDT, YNNKEL (reference sequence). The chain's CDR3 is CASSQLRLAGGPATGLGELFF. The CDR3 nucleotides read TGTGCCAGCAGCCAGCTTCGACTAGCGGGGGGCCCGGCGACAGGACTAGGGGAGCTGTTTTTT.

CDR3 protein: CASSPRLSYGYTF. CDR3 coding DNA: TGTGCCAGCAGCCCCAGGTTATCCTATGGCTACACCTTC. V is TRBV3-1 (or the pseudogene TRBV3-2) and J is TRBJ1-2, with D uncertain. V lost 4 bases and J 4 bases, leaving 10 bases between the germline ends. Germline lookup yields CDR1 LGHDT and CDR2 YNNKEL (reference sequence). This CDR3 comprises 13 residues.

J is TRBJ2-2 and V is TRBV18; D unresolved. CDR3 length: 15 amino acids. CDR1 is KGHSH, CDR2 LQKENI, per germline. Deletions cut 1 base from V and 5 bases from J, with 11 bases between. The CDR3 DNA reads TGTGCCAGCTCACCACGTCCGCTCCAGACCGGGGAGCTGTTTTTT. Protein product: CASSPRPLQTGELFF.

The chain carries TRBV15 and TRBJ1-5; D gene uncertain. Germline loops: CDR1 LNHNV, CDR2 YYDKDF (reference sequence). The CDR3 has 15 amino acids. V lost 0 bases, J lost 4 bases, and 10 bases lay in between. CDR3: CATSRDSTPNQPQHF. In DNA, the CDR3 is TGTGCCACCAGCAGAGATTCTACACCAAATCAGCCCCAGCATTTT.

This clone was picked up one time. V is TRBV4-3 and J is TRBJ1-6; D might be TRBD1 (5 bases). CDR1 LGHNA and CDR2 YSLEER come from the germline V gene. This CDR3 region has 15 residues. V lost 1 base to trimming and J lost 8 bases, with 12 bases between them. The CDR3 bases are TGCGCCAGCAGCCAAGTAGGTGGAGGGGATTCACCCCTCCACTTT. This sequence encodes CASSQVGGGDSPLHF.

V is TRBV5-1 and J is TRBJ2-1; D might be TRBD1 or TRBD2, each matching 5 bases. CDR1 and CDR2 (germline): SGHRS, YFSETQ. V lost 3 bases and J lost 8, with 12 bases in between. This CDR3 is 13 amino acids long. CDR3 sequence reads: CASSSSREYEQFF. CDR3 nucleotides: TGCGCCAGCAGCTCATCCAGGGAGTATGAGCAGTTCTTC.

The J gene is TRBJ1-4, the V gene TRBV4-2; D gene uncertain. The CDR3 extends over 16 amino acids. V was cut by 0 bases and J by 3 bases, with 11 bases left in between. CDR1 LGHNA and CDR2 YNFKEQ come from the germline V gene. CDR3 coding DNA: TGTGCCAGCAGCCAAGACGCCGGGTCCCCTAATGAAAAACTGTTTTTT. It codes for CASSQDAGSPNEKLFF.